These 10 T cell receptor beta chains came from one sample sequenced in a study of blood T cells in healthy people across ages. Alongside a J-beta primer mix, a sample-barcoded 5' primer served in a second PCR lasting 7 to 11 cycles. MiXCR, run by TCRdb on the 5' RACE reads, gives a single entry per CDR3 protein. This table has about 810,000 distinct CDR3 sequences, roughly 40% appearing once. Sequences were obtained from blood. The receptors were gathered from a man aged 18-30 years in good health.

In this sample, this clonotype turned up a few times. The gene calls are TRBV4-3 and TRBJ2-2, with D maybe TRBD2 (6 bases). The germline V gene has CDR1 LGHNA and CDR2 YSLEER. Trimming shortened V by 0 bases and J by 6 bases, and 8 bases separated the two germline ends. The CDR3 loop spans 14 amino acids. The CDR3 bases are TGCGCCAGCAGCCAAGAATGGGAGGCCGGGGAGCTGTTTTTT. It encodes CASSQEWEAGELFF.

This chain connects TRBV7-2 to TRBJ2-3; 9 bases align to TRBD1. Looked up from germline, CDR1 is SGHTA and CDR2 is FQGNSA. This CDR3 region has 15 residues. V lost 1 base, J lost 4 bases, and 3 bases stayed unmatched. CDR3 sequence (DNA): TGTGCCAGCAGCTTAGACAGGGGGCGCCCAGATACGCAGTATTTT. Translation: CASSLDRGRPDTQYF. Using reference TRBV7-2 and TRBJ2-3 for the parts outside the CDR3, the full variable domain is GAGVSQSPSNKVTEKGKDVELRCDPISGHTALYWYRQSLGQGLEFLIYFQGNSAPDKSGLPSDRFSAERTGGSVSTLTIQRTQQEDSAVYLCASSLDRGRPDTQYFGPGTRLTVL.

This clonotype was observed a few times. This sequence joins TRBV5-5 and TRBJ2-7; D perhaps matches TRBD2 (7 bases). With 5 bases removed from V and 0 bases from J, the gap between germline ends came to 18 bases. CDR3 length: 16 residues. The germline gives CDR1 SGHKS, CDR2 YYEKEE (reference sequence). CDR3 in DNA: TGTGCCAGCAGTGGGAGGGGGGCCCCTTTCTCCTACGAGCAGTACTTC. It codes for CASSGRGAPFSYEQYF.

This clonotype was seen a few times. The chain couples TRBV2 to TRBJ2-5, with 7 bases that match TRBD2. The J call could be wrong; TRBJ2-7 is a better fit for the DNA end. Germline V lookup: CDR1 SNHLY, CDR2 FYNNEI. The CDR3 length is 12 residues. The CDR3 reads CASSPTSDEQYF. The CDR3 DNA follows: TGTGCCAGCAGTCCTACTAGCGACGAGCAGTACTTC.

The CDR3 region is CASSSGTSRNQPQHF. CDR3 DNA sequence: TGCGCCAGCAGCAGCGGGACATCCAGGAATCAGCCCCAGCATTTT. The gene calls are TRBV5-1 and TRBJ1-5, with D tentatively TRBD1 (6 bases). V shed 4 bases and J shed 4 bases, with 15 bases lying between them. This CDR3 comprises 15 residues. CDR1 SGHRS and CDR2 YFSETQ come from the germline V gene. The full variable domain, rest sourced from reference TRBV5-1 and TRBJ1-5, is KAGVTQTPRYLIKTRGQQVTLSCSPISGHRSVSWYQQTPGQGLQFLFEYFSETQRNKGNFPGRFSGRQFSNSRSEMNVSTLELGDSALYLCASSSGTSRNQPQHFGDGTRLSIL.

This clonotype was counted only a few times. CDR3 nucleotide sequence: TGCAGTGCTAGGTGGGGGTCGGACACTGAAGCTTTCTTT. Residues: CSARWGSDTEAFF. The chain employs TRBV20-1 and TRBJ1-1; D may be TRBD1 (5 bases). V was clipped by 3 bases and J by 3 bases, with 11 bases between them. This CDR3 region has 13 residues. Germline V gene sequence: CDR1 DFQATT, CDR2 SNEGSKA (reference sequence).

This chain links TRBV7-3 with TRBJ2-7; D gene unclear. From germline, CDR1 is SGHTA and CDR2 FQGTGA. The V end was cut by 0 bases, the J end by 3 bases, with 6 bases between. The CDR3 is 13 amino acids. The CDR3 loop reads CASSLTWYYEQYF. The CDR3 coding sequence is TGTGCCAGCAGCTTAACATGGTACTACGAGCAGTACTTC.

This sequence joins TRBV7-2 and TRBJ2-3; 12 positions match TRBD2. This CDR3 has 16 residues. Losses at the gene ends were 5 bases for V and 8 bases for J; bases not matched to a gene: 11. Germline V gene sequence: CDR1 SGHTA, CDR2 FQGNSA. The CDR3 sequence: CASSILAGGLGGTQYF. For the CDR3, the DNA is TGTGCCAGCAGCATACTAGCGGGGGGACTTGGGGGTACGCAGTATTTT.

This clonotype was seen at least ten times. The V call is TRBV29-1, the J call TRBJ2-1, with 16 bases matching TRBD2. Germline V gene data show CDR1 as SQVTM and CDR2 as ANQGSEA. After removal of 8 bases from V and 0 bases from J, the junction contained 7 bases not matched to a gene. The CDR3 length is 17 residues. The CDR3 coding sequence is TGCAGCTCAGAGGGACTAGCGGGGGGGAGCTCCTACAATGAGCAGTTCTTC. This encodes CSSEGLAGGSSYNEQFF.

The chain is built from TRBV4-3 and TRBJ2-6, with no clear D. The germline gives CDR1 LGHNA, CDR2 YSLEER. Trimming shortened V by 0 bases and J by 1 base, and 7 bases separated the two germline ends. The CDR3 is 16 residues long. CDR3 in DNA: TGCGCCAGCAGCCAAGATCCCGAATCTGGGGCCAACGTCCTGACTTTC. Translating it yields CASSQDPESGANVLTF.